These 18 T cell receptor beta chains were all obtained from the same sample, sequenced in a study of blood T cell repertoires in COVID-19. Measured with immunoSEQ multiplex PCR; TCRdb has only the in-frame clones, and not every one. The profile shows more than 450,000 clones, approximately 86% of them singletons. The sequenced sample consisted of PBMCs or T cells enriched from blood (not recorded which). These TCRs come from a woman aged 18 to 35 who had recovered from COVID-19.

The rearrangement joins TRBV18 to TRBJ1-3; D is unresolved. The germline V gene encodes CDR1 KGHSH and CDR2 LQKENI. The V gene lost 5 bases and the J gene lost 0 bases, with 11 bases spanning the gap. This CDR3 has 15 residues. The CDR3 protein is CASSGGINSGNTIYF. The CDR3 coding sequence is TGTGCCAGCTCAGGAGGGATCAACTCTGGAAACACCATATATTTT.

The V gene is TRBV30, the J gene TRBJ2-3; unclear D gene. Germline V gives CDR1 GTSNPN, CDR2 SVGIG (reference sequence). The CDR3 has 12 residues. Trimming took off 6 bases at V and 5 bases at J, with 12 bases between the two ends. The CDR3 is CACRPGGDTQYF. CDR3 DNA: TGTGCCTGTCGTCCCGGCGGAGATACGCAGTATTTT.

The chain has TRBV7-2 and TRBJ1-6; no clear D gene. Trimming took off 0 bases at V and 14 bases at J, with 14 bases between the two ends. The CDR3 runs 14 residues. Germline V CDR1 and CDR2: SGHTA, FQGNSA. The CDR3 DNA is TGTGCCAGCAGCTTAGCGGGTAACTGGAGGGCCCTCCACTTT. Its translation is CASSLAGNWRALHF.

This chain connects TRBV19 to TRBJ1-6; 9 nucleotides match TRBD1. Germline CDR1 and CDR2: LNHDA and SQIVND (reference sequence). The CDR3 is made up of 15 amino acids. V shed 3 bases, J shed 10 bases, and the junction held 7 bases outside the gene matches. The CDR3, as DNA: TGTGCCAGTAGTATCGCCGGACAGGGGATCTCACCCCTCCACTTT. This translates into CASSIAGQGISPLHF.

The V gene is TRBV11-2, the J gene TRBJ2-1; D uncertain. CDR3 size: 14 residues. The V gene lost 1 base and the J gene lost 3 bases, with 7 bases spanning the gap. Germline V gene lookup returns CDR1 SGHAT and CDR2 FQNNGV. CDR3 coding DNA: TGTGCCAGCAGCTTAGTGACAAGCTACAATGAGCAGTTCTTC. It yields the protein CASSLVTSYNEQFF.

V is TRBV4-1 and J is TRBJ1-5; unclear D gene. The V end lost 5 bases, the J end lost 6 bases, and 11 bases lay between the germline ends. The CDR3 contains 13 residues. From germline, CDR1 is MGHRA and CDR2 YSYEKL. CDR3 sequence reads: CASSILGLQPQHF. Here the CDR3 DNA reads TGCGCCAGCAGCATACTAGGGCTTCAGCCCCAGCATTTT.

The V and J genes are TRBV25-1 and TRBJ1-2; possible D gene TRBD1, 6 bases. Germline loops: CDR1 MGHDK, CDR2 SYGVNS. CDR3 size: 13 residues. Trimming left V 6 bases short and J 8 bases short, with 16 bases between. DNA for the CDR3: TGTGCCAGCAGCCAATTACAGGGTCGCGGCTACACCTTC. Residues: CASSQLQGRGYTF.

The genes are TRBV4-1 and TRBJ2-7, with D possibly being TRBD2 (7 bases). The CDR3 covers 16 residues. From germline, CDR1 is MGHRA and CDR2 YSYEKL. Trimming shortened V by 6 bases and J by 8 bases, and 26 bases separated the two germline ends. Here the CDR3 reads CASSLGGELAPLQQYF. CDR3 DNA sequence: TGCGCCAGCAGTTTAGGGGGGGAACTAGCTCCCCTCCAGCAGTACTTC.

The gene calls are TRBV2 and TRBJ1-1; D is ambiguous. This CDR3 contains 12 residues. Germline CDR1 SNHLY, CDR2 FYNNEI. The V end lost 10 bases, the J end lost 1 base, and 10 bases lay between the germline ends. The CDR3 coding sequence is TGTGCCACCAACTCGCGGAACACTGAAGCTTTCTTT. It yields the protein CATNSRNTEAFF. The full variable domain, with the rest looked up from reference TRBV2 and TRBJ1-1, is EPEVTQTPSHQVTQMGQEVILRCVPISNHLYFYWYRQILGQKVEFLVSFYNNEISEKSEIFDDQFSVERPDGSNFTLKIRSTKLEDSAMYFCATNSRNTEAFFGQGTRLTVV.

The J gene is TRBJ1-1, the V gene TRBV27, with D possibly being TRBD1 (5 bases). Trimming took off 3 bases at V and 11 bases at J, with 19 bases between the two ends. The CDR3 totals 14 residues. CDR1 and CDR2 (germline): MNHEY, SMNVEV (reference sequence). The CDR3 sequence: CASSFAASSGGAFF. The CDR3 coding sequence is TGTGCCAGCAGTTTTGCCGCCAGTTCCGGGGGGGCTTTCTTT.

V is TRBV7-8 and J is TRBJ2-3; 10 bases are a match to TRBD2. The V and J ends lost 0 bases and 8 bases, in that order; junction bases with no gene match: 8. Germline V gene sequence: CDR1 SGHVS, CDR2 FQNEAQ. The CDR3 has 16 residues. CDR3 DNA: TGTGCCAGCAGCTTAGCGCTACCTAGCGGGGGTGCTACGCAGTATTTT. It translates to CASSLALPSGGATQYF.

The chain recombines TRBV24-1 with TRBJ1-4; possibly TRBD1 for D (5 bases). The CDR3 extends over 15 amino acids. Germline values: CDR1 KGHDR, CDR2 SFDVKD. Trimming cost V 8 bases and J 9 bases, with 21 bases left between them. The CDR3: CATNRHRQPSKKLFF. The CDR3 DNA is TGTGCCACCAATCGGCACAGGCAGCCGTCAAAAAAACTGTTTTTT.

The genes are TRBV19 and TRBJ1-1; D remains ambiguous. Germline-derived CDR1 and CDR2 are LNHDA and SQIVND (reference sequence). CDR3 size: 16 residues. V gave up 5 bases and J gave up 1 base, with 17 bases separating them. The CDR3 DNA sequence: TGTGCCAGTAGTTCCCCCACTTCGGGTTGGAACACTGAAGCTTTCTTT. Translated, it gives CASSSPTSGWNTEAFF.

V and J are TRBV3-1 (or the pseudogene TRBV3-2) and TRBJ1-4; D is uncertain. This CDR3 region has 14 residues. CDR1 LGHDT and CDR2 YNNKEL come from the germline V gene (reference sequence). Trimming took 2 bases from V and 8 from J, leaving 12 bases between them. CDR3 bases: TGTGCCAGCAGCCAAAATGTCTTTGGCGAAAAACTGTTTTTT. Encoded protein: CASSQNVFGEKLFF.

The chain combines TRBV11-2 with TRBJ1-5; perhaps TRBD1 as D (5 bases). Germline V gene lookup returns CDR1 SGHAT and CDR2 FQNNGV. The CDR3 sequence is 13 residues long. Trimming took 4 bases from V and 6 from J, leaving 10 bases between them. Written as DNA, the CDR3 is TGTGCCAGCAGCTCCCGACAGAGTCAGCCCCAGCATTTT. It specifies CASSSRQSQPQHF.

This rearrangement joins TRBV7-9 to TRBJ1-3, with 10 positions matching TRBD1. After removal of 4 bases from V and 2 bases from J, the junction contained 2 bases not matched to a gene. Germline CDR1 SEHNR, CDR2 FQNEAQ (reference sequence). The CDR3 contains 15 residues. CDR3 protein: CASSSDRGPGNTIYF. CDR3 nucleotide sequence: TGTGCCAGCAGCTCAGACAGGGGGCCTGGAAACACCATATATTTT. Complete variable domain (other parts from reference TRBV7-9 and TRBJ1-3): DTGVSQNPRHKITKRGQNVTFRCDPISEHNRLYWYRQTLGQGPEFLTYFQNEAQLEKSRLLSDRFSAERPKGSFSTLEIQRTEQGDSAMYLCASSSDRGPGNTIYFGEGSWLTVV.

The chain has TRBV7-3 and TRBJ2-3; tentative D call: TRBD1 (6 bases). The germline V gene has CDR1 SGHTA and CDR2 FQGTGA. V lost 5 bases to trimming and J lost 10 bases, with 10 bases between them. CDR3 length: 11 amino acids. CDR3 region: CASSEGDAQYF. CDR3 DNA: TGTGCCAGCAGCGAGGGGGACGCGCAGTATTTT.

The chain uses TRBV10-3 and TRBJ2-5; a possible D gene is TRBD1 (6 bases). The CDR3 extends over 14 amino acids. CDR1 is ENHRY, CDR2 SYGVKD, per germline. Trimming removed 4 bases at V and 5 bases at J, with 14 bases between. The CDR3 protein is CAISANRAKETQYF. CDR3 bases: TGTGCCATCAGTGCAAACAGGGCAAAGGAGACCCAGTACTTC.